Sequencing of this T cell receptor (beta chain) was carried out in a study of cytomegalovirus exposure and HLA in healthy donors. The V gene lost 7 bases and the J gene lost 1 base, with 14 bases spanning the gap. CDR3 size: 16 residues. Looked up from germline, CDR1 is ENHRY and CDR2 is SYGVKD. Study outcomes and limitations: There were a few CMV-associated chains whose specificity for CMV antigens was confirmed in vitro. In a later analysis, TCR beta V- and J-gene trimming showed a link to a missense DCLRE1C variant.

To note about this clone: Antigen: not known.

The primer mix had 60 Vbeta and 13 Jbeta primers. Sequencing used immunoSEQ multiplex PCR; TCRdb keeps in-frame clones, though not all of them. Here the sample spans 53,000 or so clones, just under 75% being singletons. The receptor comes from a man aged 25 to 40 in good health and CMV-seropositive. Source material: PBMCs. The chain couples TRBV10-3 to TRBJ2-6; possibly TRBD2 for D (5 bases). CDR3 bases: TGTGCCATCACTCAGGCCGGGGTATCTGGGGCCAACGTCCTGACTTTC. Its protein product is CAITQAGVSGANVLTF.